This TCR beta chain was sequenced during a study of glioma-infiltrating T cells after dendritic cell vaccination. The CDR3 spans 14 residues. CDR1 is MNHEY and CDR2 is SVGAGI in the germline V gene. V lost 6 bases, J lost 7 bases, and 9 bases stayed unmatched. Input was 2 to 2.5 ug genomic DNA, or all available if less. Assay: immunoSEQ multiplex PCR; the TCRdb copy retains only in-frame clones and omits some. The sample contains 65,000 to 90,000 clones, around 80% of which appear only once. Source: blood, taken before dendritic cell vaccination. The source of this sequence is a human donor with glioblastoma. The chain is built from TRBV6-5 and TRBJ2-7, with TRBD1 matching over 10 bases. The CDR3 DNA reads TGTGCCAGCAGCCAAGAGACAGGGGGCTATGAGCAGTACTTC. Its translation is CASSQETGGYEQYF.